This TCR beta chain is from a study of blood T cell repertoires in COVID-19. Study information: The United States, Italy and Spain provided the acute and convalescent COVID-19 samples. Sources were T cells, B-cell-depleted T cells, or PBMCs; the material itself was cDNA or gDNA.

The V and J ends lost 5 bases and 7 bases respectively, with 12 bases between them. The CDR3 extends over 13 amino acids. Authors' methods: It was from reference gene primer amplification that nucleated cell counts were estimated. Clones were sequenced by immunoSEQ multiplex PCR, and TCRdb holds only the in-frame ones, with some missing. The V and J calls and the clone size are those of that table, but D and trimming were determined from the DNA. The sample includes roughly 300,000 clones, more than 80% of them seen just once. This chain links TRBV12-3 or TRBV12-4 with TRBJ1-5, with D possibly matching TRBD1 (6 bases). The receptor's source is a man aged 18 to 35 who had recovered from COVID-19. Sequenced: peripheral blood. CDR3: CASSGGRGQPQHF. CDR3 coding DNA: TGTGCCAGCAGTGGGGGGAGGGGGCAGCCCCAGCATTTT.